This T cell receptor beta chain originates from a study of response to subunit inactivated influenza vaccine. Notes on the study in general: Researchers suggested that each seasonal influenza vaccination recruits few new T cells.

This CDR3 has 15 amino acids. Germline-derived CDR1 and CDR2 are LGHNA and YSLEER. V dropped 1 base and J dropped 3 bases, with 11 bases sitting between them. This clonotype showed up just a few times. What it binds is unknown. From the RT-PCR reads, TCRdb called clonotypes with MiXCR, one entry per CDR3 protein. The table lists some 160,000 distinct CDR3 sequences, roughly 10% of them singletons. This clonotype was obtained from a man in his fifties who received an inactivated influenza vaccine. Sequenced here: non-naive T cells sorted from PBMCs, sampled roughly 46 days after vaccination. V and J are TRBV4-3 and TRBJ2-3, with D possibly matching TRBD2 (5 bases). CDR3 sequence (DNA): TGCGCCAGCAGCCAAGTCACTAGTAAAACAGATACGCAGTATTTT. It yields the protein CASSQVTSKTDTQYF.